One and the same sample provided the 11 T cell receptor beta chains below, sequenced in a study of shared clonotypes between healthy human individuals. TCRdb's table, derived via immunoSEQ multiplex PCR, lists solely in-frame clones and lacks some. The sample lists approximately 600,000 clones, approximately 95% seen once, with approximately 0.11% in the top ten. Naive CD8 cells lacked CD45RO and underwent positive selection for CCR7, leaving out terminally differentiated effector memory CD45RA+ cells. Input material: naive CD8+ T cells sorted from blood. These receptors were obtained from a young woman in good health.

This chain joins TRBV5-8 and TRBJ2-7, with D unclear. V dropped 0 bases and J dropped 5 bases, with 15 bases sitting between them. This CDR3 comprises 15 residues. Per germline, CDR1 SGHTS and CDR2 YDEGEE. The CDR3 region is CASSLAYTSGDEQYF. The DNA of the CDR3 is TGTGCCAGCAGCTTGGCCTATACCTCGGGCGACGAGCAGTACTTC. Full variable domain (missing parts from reference TRBV5-8 and TRBJ2-7): EAGVTQSPTHLIKTRGQQATLRCSPISGHTSVYWYQQALGLGLQFLLWYDEGEERNRGNFPPRFSGRQFPNYSSELNVNALELEDSALYLCASSLAYTSGDEQYFGPGTRLTVT.

The chain has TRBV4-1 and TRBJ2-1; 7 bases line up with TRBD2. Germline trimming cut 0 bases from V and 4 bases from J; bases unmatched to any gene: 6. CDR3 length: 16 amino acids. Looked up from germline, CDR1 is MGHRA and CDR2 is YSYEKL. In DNA form, the CDR3 reads TGCGCCAGCAGCCAAGATGGGGGGGGGATGTACAATGAGCAGTTCTTC. Translating gives CASSQDGGGMYNEQFF.

CDR3 in DNA: TGTGCCAGCAGGGAATCGGGCACTGAAGCTTTCTTT. Amino acid sequence: CASRESGTEAFF. The V gene is TRBV2, the J gene TRBJ1-1, with D unresolved. Germline V gene sequence: CDR1 SNHLY, CDR2 FYNNEI. V was shortened by 6 bases and J by 4 bases, with 9 bases between the two germline ends. CDR3 length: 12 amino acids.

The J gene is TRBJ2-1, the V gene TRBV7-9; possibly TRBD2 for D (6 bases). The germline V gene encodes CDR1 SEHNR and CDR2 FQNEAQ (reference sequence). Deletions cut 5 bases from V and 2 bases from J, with 16 bases between. The CDR3 is made up of 16 amino acids. The CDR3 loop is CASSARTGRPYNEQFF. The CDR3 DNA reads as TGTGCCAGCAGCGCACGGACCGGGAGACCCTACAATGAGCAGTTCTTC.

In DNA, the CDR3 is TGTGCCATCAGTGAGTCGAAGGGACTAGCGGGAGCCGAGCAGTACTTC. Translating it yields CAISESKGLAGAEQYF. This chain joins TRBV10-3 and TRBJ2-7; 14 positions match TRBD2. The CDR3 length is 16 residues. V dropped 0 bases and J dropped 6; count of bases not matched to a gene: 4. Germline V gene sequence: CDR1 ENHRY, CDR2 SYGVKD.

This clone was picked up one time. CDR3 in amino acids: CVRSSPPGQTVPLHEQYF. The CDR3 region has the DNA TGTGTCAGAAGCTCCCCTCCGGGACAGACCGTCCCACTCCACGAGCAGTACTTC. The genes are TRBV7-5 and TRBJ2-7; the DNA was not used to check the table's D call, TRBD1. TRBV7-5 has pseudogene status. This CDR3 region has 18 residues.

As to this clone: The same CDR3 is also encoded by other DNA sequences in this sample. The V gene is TRBV28, the J gene TRBJ2-7; 11 nucleotides align to TRBD2. The CDR3 extends over 15 amino acids. Germline values: CDR1 MDHEN, CDR2 SYDVKM. The trim removed 5 bases at V and 2 bases at J, leaving 5 bases unmatched. This CDR3 reads CASSPGTSGTYEQYF. CDR3 in DNA: TGTGCCAGCAGTCCCGGGACTAGCGGTACCTACGAGCAGTACTTC.

The DNA for the CDR3 is TGTGCCAGCAGCGACATTCCGGGACAGGGTGACGGGGAGCTGTTTTTT. This encodes CASSDIPGQGDGELFF. This chain uses TRBV11-2 with TRBJ2-2, with 9 bases lining up with TRBD1. The CDR3 has 16 residues. Germline V gives CDR1 SGHAT, CDR2 FQNNGV. The trim removed 5 bases at V and 7 bases at J, leaving 11 bases unmatched.

The chain recombines TRBV7-9 with TRBJ2-1, with 15 bases identical to TRBD2. From germline, CDR1 is SEHNR and CDR2 FQNEAQ (reference sequence). The length of the CDR3 is 18 residues. J was trimmed by 1 base and V by 5 bases; bases with no gene match: 6. The CDR3 DNA sequence: TGTGCCAGCAGCCCCGGGACTAGCGGGAGGTGGTCCTACAATGAGCAGTTCTTC. The encoded protein is CASSPGTSGRWSYNEQFF.

J is TRBJ1-2 and V is TRBV19; D is possibly TRBD1 (6 bases). The CDR3 is 13 amino acids. The germline V gene encodes CDR1 LNHDA and CDR2 SQIVND (reference sequence). V lost 11 bases and J 3 bases, leaving 16 bases between the germline ends. CDR3 bases: TGTGCCGGGGCCGGGGGCGCCGACTATGGCTACACCTTC. Its translation: CAGAGGADYGYTF.

V is TRBV5-4 and J is TRBJ1-2, with TRBD1 matching over 7 bases. The CDR3 is 13 residues long. V shed 7 bases, J shed 8 bases, and the junction held 11 bases outside the gene matches. Per the germline V gene, CDR1 is SGHNT and CDR2 is YYREEE (reference sequence). In nucleotides, the CDR3 is TGTGCCAGCGCGGGGACAGCTCCGGAGGGCTACACCTTC. The encoded protein is CASAGTAPEGYTF.